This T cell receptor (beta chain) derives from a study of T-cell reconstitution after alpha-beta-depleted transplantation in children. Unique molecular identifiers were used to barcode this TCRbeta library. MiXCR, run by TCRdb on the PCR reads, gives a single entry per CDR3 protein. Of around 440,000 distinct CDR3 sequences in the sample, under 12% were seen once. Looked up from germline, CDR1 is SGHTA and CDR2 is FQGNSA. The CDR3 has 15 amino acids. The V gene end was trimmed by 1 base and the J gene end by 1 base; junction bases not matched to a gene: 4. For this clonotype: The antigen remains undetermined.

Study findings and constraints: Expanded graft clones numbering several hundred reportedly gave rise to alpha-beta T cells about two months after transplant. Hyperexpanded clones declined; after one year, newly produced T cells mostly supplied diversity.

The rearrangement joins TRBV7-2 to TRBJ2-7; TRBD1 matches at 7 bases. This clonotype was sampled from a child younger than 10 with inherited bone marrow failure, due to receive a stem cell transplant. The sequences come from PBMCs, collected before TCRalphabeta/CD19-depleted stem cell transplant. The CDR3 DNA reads TGTGCCAGCAGCTTAGGACAGGGACATTCCTACGAGCAGTACTTC. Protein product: CASSLGQGHSYEQYF.